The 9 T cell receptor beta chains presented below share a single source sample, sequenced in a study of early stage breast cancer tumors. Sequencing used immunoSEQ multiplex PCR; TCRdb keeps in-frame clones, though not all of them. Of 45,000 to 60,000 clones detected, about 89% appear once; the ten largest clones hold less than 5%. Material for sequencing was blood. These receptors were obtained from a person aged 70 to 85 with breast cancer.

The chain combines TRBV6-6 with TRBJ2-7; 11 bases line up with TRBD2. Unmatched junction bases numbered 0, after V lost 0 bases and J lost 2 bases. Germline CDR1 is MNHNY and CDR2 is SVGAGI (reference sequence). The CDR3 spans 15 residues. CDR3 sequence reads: CASSYSSGGAYEQYF. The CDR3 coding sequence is TGTGCCAGCAGTTACTCTAGCGGGGGGGCCTACGAGCAGTACTTC.

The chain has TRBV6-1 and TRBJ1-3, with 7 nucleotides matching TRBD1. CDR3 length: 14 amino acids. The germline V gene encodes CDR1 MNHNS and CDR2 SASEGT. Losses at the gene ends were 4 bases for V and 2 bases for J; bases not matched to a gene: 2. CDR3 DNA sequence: TGTGCCAGCAGTGCCGACAGGGCTGGAAACACCATATATTTT. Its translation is CASSADRAGNTIYF.

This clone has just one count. CDR3 region: CASNTGEETQYF. CDR3 DNA sequence: TGTGCCAGCAATACGGGAGAAGAGACCCAGTACTTC. V is TRBV9 and J is TRBJ2-5; D is possibly TRBD2 (6 bases). V gave up 6 bases and J gave up 3 bases, with 9 bases separating them. The V gene's germline CDR1 is SGDLS and CDR2 YYNGEE. The CDR3 is 12 residues long.

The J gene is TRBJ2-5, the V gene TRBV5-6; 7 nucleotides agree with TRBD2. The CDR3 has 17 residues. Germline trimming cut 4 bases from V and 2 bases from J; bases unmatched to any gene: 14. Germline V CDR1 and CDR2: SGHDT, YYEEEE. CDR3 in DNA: TGTGCCAGCAGCCTTGGGGCTAGCGGCTCCTATCAAGAGACCCAGTACTTC. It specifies CASSLGASGSYQETQYF. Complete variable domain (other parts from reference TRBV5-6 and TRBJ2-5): DAGVTQSPTHLIKTRGQQVTLRCSPKSGHDTVSWYQQALGQGPQFIFQYYEEEERQRGNFPDRFSGHQFPNYSSELNVNALLLGDSALYLCASSLGASGSYQETQYFGPGTRLLVL.

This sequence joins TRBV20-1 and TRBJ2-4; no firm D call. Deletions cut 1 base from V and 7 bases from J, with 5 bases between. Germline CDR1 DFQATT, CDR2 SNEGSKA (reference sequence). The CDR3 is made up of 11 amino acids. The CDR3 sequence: CSARAGNIQYF. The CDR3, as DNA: TGCAGTGCTAGAGCCGGGAACATTCAGTACTTC.

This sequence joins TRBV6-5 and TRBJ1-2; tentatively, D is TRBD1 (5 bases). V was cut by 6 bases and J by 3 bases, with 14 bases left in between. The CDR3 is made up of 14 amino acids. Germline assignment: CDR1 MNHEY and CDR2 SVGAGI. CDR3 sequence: CASSTPGRDYGYTF. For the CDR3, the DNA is TGTGCCAGCAGCACGCCGGGCAGGGACTATGGCTACACCTTC.

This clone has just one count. CDR3 amino acids: CASGQGVNNEQFF. CDR3 nucleotides: TGTGCCAGCGGACAGGGTGTAAACAATGAGCAGTTCTTC. This chain connects TRBV11-3 to TRBJ2-1; 8 nucleotides line up with TRBD1. In germline, CDR1 is SGHNT, CDR2 YENEEA. The V and J ends lost 8 bases and 5 bases, in that order; junction bases with no gene match: 5. The length of the CDR3 is 13 residues.

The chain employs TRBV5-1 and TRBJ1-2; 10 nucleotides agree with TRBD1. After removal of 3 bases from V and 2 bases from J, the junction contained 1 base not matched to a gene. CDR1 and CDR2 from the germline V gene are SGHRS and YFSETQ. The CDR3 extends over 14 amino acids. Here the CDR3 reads CASSSTGGNYGYTF. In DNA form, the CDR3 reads TGCGCCAGCAGCTCGACAGGGGGCAACTATGGCTACACCTTC.

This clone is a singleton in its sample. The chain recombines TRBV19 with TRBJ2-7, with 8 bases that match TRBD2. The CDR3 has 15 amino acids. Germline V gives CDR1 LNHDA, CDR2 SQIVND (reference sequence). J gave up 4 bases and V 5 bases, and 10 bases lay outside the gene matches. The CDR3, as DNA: TGTGCCAGTAGTGATGGACTAGCCGAAACTTACGAGCAGTACTTC. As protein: CASSDGLAETYEQYF.